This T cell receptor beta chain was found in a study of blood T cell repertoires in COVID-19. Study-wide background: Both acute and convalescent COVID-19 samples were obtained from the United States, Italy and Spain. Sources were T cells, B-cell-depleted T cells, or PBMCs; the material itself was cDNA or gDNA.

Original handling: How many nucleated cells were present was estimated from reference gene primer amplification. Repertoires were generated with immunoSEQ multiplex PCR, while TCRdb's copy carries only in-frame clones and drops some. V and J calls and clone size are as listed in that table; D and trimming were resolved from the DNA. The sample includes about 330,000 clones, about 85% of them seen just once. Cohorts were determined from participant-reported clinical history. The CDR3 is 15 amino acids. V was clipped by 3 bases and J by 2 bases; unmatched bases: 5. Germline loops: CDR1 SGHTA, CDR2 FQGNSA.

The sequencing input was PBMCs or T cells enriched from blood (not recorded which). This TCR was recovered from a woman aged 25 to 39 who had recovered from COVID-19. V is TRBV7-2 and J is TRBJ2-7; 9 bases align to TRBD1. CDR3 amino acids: CASSFRDRETYEQYF. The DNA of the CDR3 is TGTGCCAGCAGCTTCCGGGACAGGGAGACCTACGAGCAGTACTTC. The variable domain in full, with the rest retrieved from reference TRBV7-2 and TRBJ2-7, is GAGVSQSPSNKVTEKGKDVELRCDPISGHTALYWYRQSLGQGLEFLIYFQGNSAPDKSGLPSDRFSAERTGGSVSTLTIQRTQQEDSAVYLCASSFRDRETYEQYFGPGTRLTVT.